Presented here are 21 T cell receptor beta chains from one specimen sequenced in a study of blood T cells in healthy people across ages. It was with a sample-barcoded 5' primer and a J-beta primer mix that a second PCR of roughly 7 to 12 cycles was run. MiXCR was run by TCRdb on the 5' RACE reads, yielding one entry per CDR3 protein. Of about 1.4 million distinct CDR3 sequences in the sample, almost 60% were seen once. Sequences were obtained from blood. These receptors were obtained from a man between 18 and 35 years old in good health.

CDR3 sequence: CATRFLLGGGYGYTF. The CDR3 DNA reads TGTGCCACCAGGTTCTTGTTGGGGGGGGGTTATGGCTACACCTTC. The chain joins TRBV15 to TRBJ1-2, with D perhaps matching TRBD1 (5 bases). The CDR3 runs to 15 residues. The V and J ends lost 6 bases and 5 bases respectively, with 19 bases between them. In germline, CDR1 is LNHNV, CDR2 YYDKDF (reference sequence).

The rearrangement links TRBV29-1 to TRBJ2-3; D not certain. V was trimmed by 4 bases and J by 2 bases, leaving 10 bases between them. The CDR3 is 13 amino acids. Germline V gives CDR1 SQVTM, CDR2 ANQGSEA. The CDR3 region has the DNA TGCAGCGTTGGGCTGCAGCACACAGATACGCAGTATTTT. It yields the protein CSVGLQHTDTQYF.

CDR3 nucleotides: TGTGCCATCAGTGAGCCACTAGCGGGGAGCCGCCGCTCCTACAATGAGCAGTTCTTC. This translates into CAISEPLAGSRRSYNEQFF. This chain uses TRBV10-3 with TRBJ2-1, with 10 bases identical to TRBD2. The V gene's germline CDR1 is ENHRY and CDR2 SYGVKD. Trimming cost V 2 bases and J 0 bases; bases outside gene matches: 10. The CDR3 totals 19 residues.

The chain joins TRBV6-1 to TRBJ2-7; the D gene is possibly TRBD2 (6 bases). Germline loops: CDR1 MNHNS, CDR2 SASEGT. Trimming left V 6 bases short and J 3 bases short, with 15 bases between. The CDR3 sequence is 14 residues long. CDR3 residues: CASREQEGIYEQYF. In DNA form, the CDR3 reads TGTGCCAGCAGGGAACAGGAGGGAATCTACGAGCAGTACTTC.

V usage is TRBV20-1 and J usage is TRBJ2-1, with 8 positions matching TRBD2. Per germline, CDR1 DFQATT and CDR2 SNEGSKA (reference sequence). The CDR3 has 14 amino acids. The J segment lost 8 bases and the V segment lost 1 base, leaving 7 bases of the junction unmatched. CDR3 amino acids: CSARGGTRGDEQFF. In nucleotides, the CDR3 is TGCAGTGCTAGAGGCGGGACTAGAGGGGATGAGCAGTTCTTC.

V is TRBV7-2 and J is TRBJ2-5; D remains unclear. Germline CDR1 reads SGHTA; CDR2 reads FQGNSA. Trimming cost V 2 bases and J 2 bases, with 9 bases left between them. The length of the CDR3 is 14 residues. DNA for the CDR3: TGTGCCAGCAGCTTAAAGCGACGACAAGAGACCCAGTACTTC. This sequence encodes CASSLKRRQETQYF.

The genes are TRBV7-2 and TRBJ2-3; 8 bases are a match to TRBD2. Germline CDR1 SGHTA, CDR2 FQGNSA. There are 17 residues in the CDR3. Trimming took 3 bases from V and 0 from J; bases not matched to a gene: 8. Here the CDR3 DNA reads TGTGCCAGCAGCTTGATTTCTAGCGGGCCTAGCACAGATACGCAGTATTTT. Translated, it gives CASSLISSGPSTDTQYF.

CDR3 loop: CSAHIQVYNEQFF. Written as DNA, the CDR3 is TGCAGTGCCCACATACAGGTTTACAATGAGCAGTTCTTC. The J gene is TRBJ2-1, the V gene TRBV20-1; D is perhaps TRBD1 (5 bases). Deletions cut 6 bases from V and 4 bases from J, with 13 bases between. The CDR3 runs 13 residues. The germline CDR1 and CDR2 sequences are DFQATT and SNEGSKA (reference sequence).

The chain is built from TRBV29-1 and TRBJ1-2; D is possibly TRBD1 (5 bases). The CDR3 is 12 residues long. Trimming stripped 5 bases from V and 8 bases from J, with 15 bases between. Germline lookup yields CDR1 SQVTM and CDR2 ANQGSEA. As DNA, the CDR3 is TGCAGCGTTTTACAGGAGATCGGCGGCTACACCTTC. It encodes CSVLQEIGGYTF.

In this sample, this clonotype turned up once. The chain has TRBV6-6 and TRBJ2-5; D might be TRBD1 (5 bases). The CDR3 is 15 amino acids. From germline, CDR1 is MNHNY and CDR2 SVGAGI (reference sequence). With 4 bases removed from V and 2 bases from J, the gap between germline ends came to 14 bases. The CDR3 region has the DNA TGTGCCAGCAGTTCCCCTAGACCAGGGCAAGAGACCCAGTACTTC. Residues: CASSSPRPGQETQYF.

V usage is TRBV20-1 and J usage is TRBJ2-5; the D gene is possibly TRBD2 (6 bases). The CDR3 extends over 13 amino acids. V shed 5 bases and J shed 4 bases, with 14 bases lying between them. CDR1 and CDR2 (germline): DFQATT, SNEGSKA (reference sequence). The CDR3 region has the DNA TGCAGTGCTCCCGGGGGAAGCTTAGAGACCCAGTACTTC. Translating gives CSAPGGSLETQYF.

The DNA for the CDR3 is TGTGCCAGCAGCCAGCGATTATGGACAGAAACAGATACGCAGTATTTT. Translated, it gives CASSQRLWTETDTQYF. V usage is TRBV3-1 and J usage is TRBJ2-3; the D gene is possibly TRBD1 (6 bases). Germline assignment: CDR1 LGHDT and CDR2 YNNKEL (reference sequence). CDR3 length equals 16 residues. Deletions cut 3 bases from V and 3 bases from J, with 16 bases between.

The chain uses TRBV6-2 or TRBV6-3 and TRBJ2-7, with D perhaps assigned TRBD1 or TRBD2 (5 bases each). V lost 2 bases, J lost 4 bases, and 24 bases lay in between. There are 18 residues in the CDR3. CDR1 is MNHEY, CDR2 SVGEGT, per germline. CDR3 protein: CASSYPLPRDQISYEQYF. DNA of the CDR3: TGTGCCAGCAGTTACCCCCTTCCCCGGGACCAAATCTCTTACGAGCAGTACTTC.

This clonotype was found a few times. The chain links TRBV29-1 to TRBJ2-1; D not certain. Germline CDR1 and CDR2: SQVTM and ANQGSEA. The CDR3 contains 11 residues. Between the trimmed V and J ends, which lost 8 bases and 7 bases, there was a span of 12 bases. The CDR3 loop is CSLLLGNEQFF. CDR3 sequence (DNA): TGCAGCTTATTACTCGGTAATGAGCAGTTCTTC.

The chain has TRBV3-1 and TRBJ2-7; the D is unclear. V was trimmed by 3 bases and J by 7 bases, leaving 10 bases between them. Germline V gene sequence: CDR1 LGHDT, CDR2 YNNKEL (reference sequence). The CDR3 has 12 residues. The CDR3 here is CASSQGFNEQYF. DNA of the CDR3: TGTGCCAGCAGCCAGGGTTTCAATGAGCAGTACTTC.

CDR3 nucleotides: TGTGCCAGCAGCTCGAAGAGACAGGGGAACACCGGGGAGCTGTTTTTT. It translates to CASSSKRQGNTGELFF. The chain has TRBV7-2 and TRBJ2-2, with 7 bases fitting TRBD1. Germline assignment: CDR1 SGHTA and CDR2 FQGNSA. V shed 4 bases, J shed 1 base, and the junction held 6 bases outside the gene matches. The length of the CDR3 is 16 residues.

This chain connects TRBV7-2 to TRBJ2-3; 7 nucleotides align to TRBD2. V shed 1 base and J 3 bases; nucleotides not matched to a gene: 10. The CDR3 runs 17 residues. Germline V CDR1 and CDR2: SGHTA, FQGNSA. The CDR3 coding sequence is TGTGCCAGCAGCTTAGAAGGCTTGCGGGAGTGGACAGATACGCAGTATTTT. It translates to CASSLEGLREWTDTQYF.

The chain recombines TRBV20-1 with TRBJ2-7, with 7 bases identical to TRBD2. Germline V lookup: CDR1 DFQATT, CDR2 SNEGSKA (reference sequence). The CDR3 is 14 residues long. Unmatched junction bases numbered 13, after V lost 6 bases and J lost 5 bases. In DNA, the CDR3 is TGCAGTGCGCTCCCGGGAGGTAAGAGGCACGAGCAGTACTTC. Amino acid sequence: CSALPGGKRHEQYF.

This clonotype has only a few counts. The V and J genes are TRBV7-9 and TRBJ2-5, with D perhaps matching TRBD1 (6 bases). The DNA matches TRBJ2-7 better at its end, which makes the J call doubtful. CDR3 length: 14 amino acids. Germline V gene data show CDR1 as SEHNR and CDR2 as FQNEAQ (reference sequence). CDR3 nucleotides: TGTGCCAGCAGCCTCACCGGGACAAATTACGAGCAGTACTTC. Residues: CASSLTGTNYEQYF.

V and J are TRBV20-1 and TRBJ2-7; TRBD2 matches at 9 bases. The germline V gene encodes CDR1 DFQATT and CDR2 SNEGSKA (reference sequence). Trimming took 1 base from V and 6 from J; bases not matched to a gene: 10. The CDR3 is 15 residues long. CDR3 protein: CSARGESGGRGEQYF. The CDR3 region has the DNA TGCAGTGCTAGAGGGGAAAGCGGGGGGCGCGGCGAGCAGTACTTC.

This clonotype occurred a few times. The chain joins TRBV27 to TRBJ2-3; D perhaps matches TRBD1 (6 bases). This CDR3 region has 14 residues. The ends were cut back, 3 bases at V and 3 bases at J, with 10 bases in the middle. Looked up from germline, CDR1 is MNHEY and CDR2 is SMNVEV (reference sequence). CDR3 DNA: TGTGCCAGCAGTTTCAGGGGTTGGACAGATACGCAGTATTTT. It encodes CASSFRGWTDTQYF.